This passage covers 13 T cell receptor beta chains from one sample sequenced in a study of neurological immune-mediated disorders. One entry per CDR3 protein results from TCRdb running MiXCR on the 5' RACE reads. The sample lists tens of thousands of distinct CDR3 sequences; roughly 3.9% were seen once. Sequencing input: PBMCs. Receptor source: a man aged 25-45 years with multiple sclerosis.

This clonotype was counted at least ten times. This chain links TRBV6-2 or TRBV6-3 with TRBJ2-2, with 8 bases matching TRBD2. V shed 7 bases and J 0 bases; nucleotides not matched to a gene: 4. The CDR3 totals 15 residues. Germline V gene lookup returns CDR1 MNHEY and CDR2 SVGEGT. The CDR3 bases are TGTGCCAGCATCAGAGCGGGGGCGAACACCGGGGAGCTGTTTTTT. Its protein product is CASIRAGANTGELFF.

Only a few counts were recorded for this clonotype. The J gene is TRBJ1-1, the V gene TRBV7-8; the match to TRBD1 covers 7 bases. Trimming at V came to 2 bases and at J to 11 bases, leaving 11 bases not matched to a gene. The CDR3 totals 14 residues. The germline V gene has CDR1 SGHVS and CDR2 FQNEAQ. The chain's CDR3 is CASSLIGDSTRAFF. In DNA form, the CDR3 reads TGTGCCAGCAGCTTAATAGGGGACAGCACGAGGGCTTTCTTT.

This clonotype has at least ten counts. The chain recombines TRBV20-1 with TRBJ2-7, with a possible D match to TRBD2 (7 bases). Germline V gives CDR1 DFQATT, CDR2 SNEGSKA (reference sequence). The CDR3 is 15 residues long. V gave up 7 bases and J gave up 0 bases, with 19 bases separating them. The CDR3 nucleotides read TGCAGTGGGTCAAGCCGCGGGGGCCCCTCCTACGAGCAGTACTTC. Translated, it gives CSGSSRGGPSYEQYF.

In this sample, this clonotype turned up many times. The chain recombines TRBV5-1 with TRBJ2-5; either TRBD1 or TRBD2 may fit D (7 bases each). Trimming stripped 0 bases from V and 3 bases from J, with 18 bases between. Germline loops: CDR1 SGHRS, CDR2 YFSETQ. There are 17 residues in the CDR3. CDR3 loop: CASSLDQGGGSKETQYF. For the CDR3, the DNA is TGCGCCAGCAGCTTGGACCAGGGGGGAGGGTCGAAAGAGACCCAGTACTTC.

This clonotype was counted ten times or more. DNA of the CDR3: TGCAGTGCCCAAAGACAGACCAATCAGCCCCAGCATTTT. Encoded protein: CSAQRQTNQPQHF. The chain couples TRBV20-1 to TRBJ1-5; a weak D match, TRBD1 (5 bases). Germline V CDR1 and CDR2: DFQATT, SNEGSKA (reference sequence). CDR3 length equals 13 residues. Trimming took 6 bases from V and 3 from J, leaving 12 bases between them.

This clonotype was counted ten times or more. The J gene is TRBJ2-2, the V gene TRBV5-1; the D call may be TRBD1 or TRBD2 (7 bases each). The germline V gene encodes CDR1 SGHRS and CDR2 YFSETQ. V was trimmed by 7 bases and J by 1 base, leaving 14 bases between them. The CDR3 contains 15 residues. CDR3 amino acids: CASGAGQLNTGELFF. The CDR3 coding sequence is TGCGCCAGCGGAGCGGGACAGCTGAACACCGGGGAGCTGTTTTTT.

This clonotype was seen ten or more times. This chain uses TRBV5-1 with TRBJ1-3; D ambiguous. Between the trimmed V and J ends, which lost 0 bases and 1 base, there was a span of 11 bases. The CDR3 is 16 amino acids. Germline V gives CDR1 SGHRS, CDR2 YFSETQ. The CDR3 nucleotides read TGCGCCAGCAGCTTGGGGCAGTGGGGATCTGGAAACACCATATATTTT. It specifies CASSLGQWGSGNTIYF.

As DNA, the CDR3 is TGTGCCAGTAGAACTAGCGGGGGACGTGACGAGCAGTACTTC. Its protein is CASRTSGGRDEQYF. The chain carries TRBV19 and TRBJ2-7, with 11 positions matching TRBD2. V lost 6 bases to trimming and J lost 5 bases; unmatched junction nucleotides: 6. CDR3 length equals 14 residues. Germline-derived CDR1 and CDR2 are LNHDA and SQIVND (reference sequence).

Ten or more counts support this clonotype. The rearrangement uses TRBV5-5 and TRBJ1-1; no firm D call. Germline V gives CDR1 SGHKS, CDR2 YYEKEE (reference sequence). The CDR3 extends over 12 amino acids. V was trimmed by 2 bases and J by 0 bases, leaving 2 bases between them. The CDR3 region has the DNA TGTGCCAGCAGCTTTCTGAACACTGAAGCTTTCTTT. Residues: CASSFLNTEAFF.

In its sample, this clonotype was seen many times. The gene calls are TRBV15 and TRBJ2-3; 9 positions match TRBD2. Trimming removed 5 bases from V and 0 bases from J; junction bases left unmatched: 6. The germline V gene has CDR1 LNHNV and CDR2 YYDKDF (reference sequence). This CDR3 spans 16 amino acids. The CDR3 DNA follows: TGTGCCACCAGCCGAGGAGCGGGGGGAAGCACAGATACGCAGTATTTT. This translates into CATSRGAGGSTDTQYF.

This clonotype was counted many times. The V call is TRBV9, the J call TRBJ1-2; D is uncertain. Per the germline V gene, CDR1 is SGDLS and CDR2 is YYNGEE. This CDR3 spans 16 amino acids. The ends were cut back, 0 bases at V and 0 bases at J, with 12 bases in the middle. CDR3 region: CASSVDLRNTNYGYTF. The CDR3 DNA sequence: TGTGCCAGCAGCGTAGATCTCAGAAATACTAACTATGGCTACACCTTC.

This clonotype was recorded at least ten times. CDR3 sequence: CASSQETHNEQFF. The CDR3 DNA is TGTGCCAGCAGCCAAGAGACCCACAATGAGCAGTTCTTC. The rearrangement joins TRBV3-1 to TRBJ2-1; D remains ambiguous. CDR3 length: 13 amino acids. CDR1 LGHDT and CDR2 YNNKEL come from the germline V gene (reference sequence). Trimming took 0 bases from V and 5 from J, leaving 5 bases between them.

Ten or more counts support this clonotype. This chain uses TRBV20-1 with TRBJ1-4; tentative D call: TRBD1 (5 bases). Germline lookup yields CDR1 DFQATT and CDR2 SNEGSKA (reference sequence). Between the trimmed V and J ends, which lost 0 bases and 8 bases, there was a span of 16 bases. The CDR3 is made up of 15 amino acids. The CDR3: CSARDLRDPIEKLFF. CDR3 coding DNA: TGCAGTGCTAGAGATCTCAGGGACCCGATCGAAAAACTGTTTTTT.